These 23 T cell receptor beta chains were sequenced from one sample in a study of cytomegalovirus exposure and HLA in healthy donors. This table comes from immunoSEQ multiplex PCR, and its TCRdb copy is limited to in-frame clones, with some not included. The sample has about 200,000 clones, 80% to 90% seen once. The sequencing input was PBMCs. Source of these receptors: a woman aged 25 to 39 in good health and CMV-seropositive.

This chain links TRBV6-6 with TRBJ1-3; D uncertain. Per the germline V gene, CDR1 is MNHNY and CDR2 is SVGAGI (reference sequence). The ends were cut back, 7 bases at V and 4 bases at J, with 11 bases in the middle. This CDR3 has 13 amino acids. Here the CDR3 DNA reads TGTGCCAGCACCCAAGACTGGGGAAACACCATATATTTT. Amino acid sequence: CASTQDWGNTIYF.

V gene TRBV29-1 combines with J gene TRBJ2-2; D gene unclear. V was cut by 2 bases and J by 7 bases, with 8 bases left in between. This CDR3 is built from 12 residues. From germline, CDR1 is SQVTM and CDR2 ANQGSEA. CDR3: CSVEPSVGELFF. The DNA for the CDR3 is TGCAGCGTTGAACCGAGTGTCGGGGAGCTGTTTTTT.

CDR3 bases: TGTGCCAGCAGTGATACGGGTCCAGATACGCAGTATTTT. It specifies CASSDTGPDTQYF. The chain has TRBV2 and TRBJ2-3; no clear D gene. Trimming removed 3 bases from V and 4 bases from J, with 8 bases in between. The CDR3 totals 13 residues. The germline V gene has CDR1 SNHLY and CDR2 FYNNEI.

The rearrangement links TRBV5-6 to TRBJ2-1, with 10 bases that match TRBD2. The CDR3 runs 14 residues. The V segment lost 1 base and the J segment 9 bases; nucleotides outside the gene matches: 4. Germline-derived CDR1 and CDR2 are SGHDT and YYEEEE. The CDR3 is CASSLTSGTVEQFF. DNA of the CDR3: TGTGCCAGCAGCTTGACTAGCGGGACCGTTGAGCAGTTCTTC.

This clone has just one count. This chain uses TRBV13 with TRBJ1-2, with 9 nucleotides matching TRBD1. In germline, CDR1 is PRHDT, CDR2 FYEKMQ (reference sequence). The CDR3 loop spans 15 amino acids. With V trimmed by 5 bases and J by 6 bases, 10 bases remained unmatched. CDR3 protein: CASSPGQGRPNGYTF. DNA for the CDR3: TGTGCCAGCAGCCCAGGACAGGGGCGACCTAATGGCTACACCTTC.

This clone was seen only once. The rearrangement joins TRBV7-8 to TRBJ1-2; no firm D call. Looked up from germline, CDR1 is SGHVS and CDR2 is FQNEAQ. There are 15 residues in the CDR3. V lost 5 bases, J lost 5 bases, and 18 bases lay in between. CDR3 sequence (DNA): TGTGCCAGCAGCAATCTAGTACGGAGGAAATATGGCTACACCTTC. It translates to CASSNLVRRKYGYTF.

The sample holds a few counts of this clone. J is TRBJ1-4 and V is TRBV2, with TRBD1 matching over 7 bases. The ends lost 6 bases at V and 5 bases at J; junction bases unmatched: 6. Per germline, CDR1 SNHLY and CDR2 FYNNEI. The CDR3 loop spans 14 amino acids. The CDR3 nucleotides are TGTGCCAGCAGCGTCGGCAGGGGGAATGAAAAACTGTTTTTT. Its protein product is CASSVGRGNEKLFF. The entire variable domain, with the rest obtained from reference TRBV2 and TRBJ1-4, is as follows: EPEVTQTPSHQVTQMGQEVILRCVPISNHLYFYWYRQILGQKVEFLVSFYNNEISEKSEIFDDQFSVERPDGSNFTLKIRSTKLEDSAMYFCASSVGRGNEKLFFGSGTQLSVL.

This clone was seen a single time. The chain links TRBV28 to TRBJ2-5; possibly TRBD2 for D (6 bases). V was cut by 2 bases and J by 1 base, with 11 bases left in between. The CDR3 has 15 amino acids. The germline V gene has CDR1 MDHEN and CDR2 SYDVKM. In nucleotides, the CDR3 is TGTGCCAGCAGTTTAACGGAGGGTCCCCAAGAGACCCAGTACTTC. This gives the protein CASSLTEGPQETQYF. Full variable domain (remainder filled in from reference TRBV28 and TRBJ2-5): DVKVTQSSRYLVKRTGEKVFLECVQDMDHENMFWYRQDPGLGLRLIYFSYDVKMKEKGDIPEGYSVSREKKERFSLILESASTNQTSMYLCASSLTEGPQETQYFGPGTRLLVL.

This chain joins TRBV28 and TRBJ1-2; D not certain. V shed 1 base and J shed 0 bases, with 6 bases lying between them. CDR3 size: 14 residues. Germline V CDR1 and CDR2: MDHEN, SYDVKM. For the CDR3, the DNA is TGTGCCAGCAGTTTATTATCAGCTAACTATGGCTACACCTTC. Translated: CASSLLSANYGYTF.

The chain links TRBV11-2 to TRBJ2-1; perhaps TRBD2 as D (5 bases). The CDR3 sequence is 13 residues long. V gave up 2 bases and J gave up 6 bases, with 8 bases separating them. The V gene's germline CDR1 is SGHAT and CDR2 FQNNGV. DNA of the CDR3: TGTGCCAGCAGCTTAAGCAGCGGCAATGAGCAGTTCTTC. This translates into CASSLSSGNEQFF. The full variable domain, rest sourced from reference TRBV11-2 and TRBJ2-1, is EAGVAQSPRYKIIEKRQSVAFWCNPISGHATLYWYQQILGQGPKLLIQFQNNGVVDDSQLPKDRFSAERLKGVDSTLKIQPAKLEDSAVYLCASSLSSGNEQFFGPGTRLTVL.

J is TRBJ1-2 and V is TRBV25-1, with unresolved D. Germline CDR1 reads MGHDK; CDR2 reads SYGVNS. V was cut by 1 base and J by 4 bases, with 10 bases left in between. This CDR3 spans 14 amino acids. CDR3 sequence: CASSESGSGYGYTF. CDR3 coding DNA: TGTGCCAGCAGTGAATCAGGCTCTGGCTATGGCTACACCTTC.

This clone was counted a few times. This chain joins TRBV29-1 and TRBJ1-2; D unclear. The germline V gene encodes CDR1 SQVTM and CDR2 ANQGSEA. CDR3 size: 12 residues. Trimming took off 4 bases at V and 2 bases at J, with 8 bases between the two ends. The CDR3 bases are TGCAGCGTTGTTTACGGGAACTATGGCTACACCTTC. It is translated as CSVVYGNYGYTF.

The rearrangement uses TRBV30 and TRBJ2-3, with D possibly being TRBD2 (5 bases). Per the germline V gene, CDR1 is GTSNPN and CDR2 is SVGIG (reference sequence). The CDR3 runs 13 residues. Deletions cut 5 bases from V and 1 base from J, with 10 bases between. This CDR3 is CAWVGRGTDTQYF. The CDR3 DNA sequence: TGTGCCTGGGTAGGGCGGGGCACAGATACGCAGTATTTT.

The rearrangement joins TRBV6-5 to TRBJ1-1; D is ambiguous. The CDR3 consists of 14 residues. In germline, CDR1 is MNHEY, CDR2 SVGAGI. Trimming took 0 bases from V and 0 from J, leaving 5 bases between them. CDR3 coding DNA: TGTGCCAGCAGTTACTCGGACTTGAACACTGAAGCTTTCTTT. It is translated as CASSYSDLNTEAFF.

In this sample, this clone turned up once. The chain uses TRBV25-1 and TRBJ2-1; tentatively, D is TRBD2 (5 bases). CDR3 length: 15 residues. V was cut by 6 bases and J by 3 bases, with 15 bases left in between. Germline V gives CDR1 MGHDK, CDR2 SYGVNS. This chain's CDR3 is CASSPHGGSYNEQFF. The CDR3 DNA sequence: TGTGCCAGCAGCCCCCATGGAGGCAGCTACAATGAGCAGTTCTTC.

This CDR3 reads CASSFGAGGETQYF. The CDR3 bases are TGCGCCAGCAGCTTCGGTGCGGGAGGAGAGACCCAGTACTTC. The chain joins TRBV5-1 to TRBJ2-5; 8 bases align to TRBD2. Germline V gene lookup returns CDR1 SGHRS and CDR2 YFSETQ. The J segment lost 4 bases and the V segment lost 2 bases, leaving 4 bases of the junction unmatched. This CDR3 comprises 14 residues.

The chain has TRBV7-9 and TRBJ2-1; 8 bases fit TRBD2. V lost 5 bases and J lost 15; bases outside the gene matches: 9. This CDR3 has 12 amino acids. Germline V CDR1 and CDR2: SEHNR, FQNEAQ (reference sequence). The CDR3 bases are TGTGCCAGCAGCGTCAGGGCGGGAGGCGCGTTCTTC. It specifies CASSVRAGGAFF.

The J gene is TRBJ1-5, the V gene TRBV29-1; D not resolved. This CDR3 is 12 amino acids long. Germline V gene lookup returns CDR1 SQVTM and CDR2 ANQGSEA. Trimming took off 4 bases at V and 0 bases at J, with 4 bases between the two ends. CDR3 in DNA: TGCAGCGTTGCCAGTAGCAATCAGCCCCAGCATTTT. Protein: CSVASSNQPQHF.

This clone was recorded only once. The CDR3 DNA is TGTGCCTGGAGTCGGGGACTAGCTCCCGGGGAGCTGTTTTTT. It is translated as CAWSRGLAPGELFF. J is TRBJ2-2 and V is TRBV30; TRBD2 matches 9 bases. The CDR3 length is 14 residues. From germline, CDR1 is GTSNPN and CDR2 SVGIG (reference sequence). The junction had 4 bases not matched to a gene; V was cut back by 2 bases and J by 6 bases.

This chain joins TRBV2 and TRBJ1-5; D possibly corresponds to TRBD1 (5 bases). V was pared by 8 bases and J by 0 bases, with 8 bases between. CDR3 size: 13 residues. Germline assignment: CDR1 SNHLY and CDR2 FYNNEI. In DNA, the CDR3 is TGTGCCAGCCAACAGGATAGCAATCAGCCCCAGCATTTT. It codes for CASQQDSNQPQHF.

V gene TRBV4-2 combines with J gene TRBJ1-5; D not certain. The V end was cut by 0 bases, the J end by 1 base, with 4 bases between. Germline V gene sequence: CDR1 LGHNA, CDR2 YNFKEQ. This CDR3 is built from 14 residues. The CDR3 spells CASSQEHSNQPQHF. The CDR3 nucleotides read TGTGCCAGCAGCCAAGAACACAGCAATCAGCCCCAGCATTTT.

This chain links TRBV9 with TRBJ1-5; the match to TRBD1 covers 7 bases. The CDR3 sequence is 14 residues long. V lost 0 bases and J lost 9; bases outside the gene matches: 6. Per the germline V gene, CDR1 is SGDLS and CDR2 is YYNGEE. DNA of the CDR3: TGTGCCAGCAGCGTAGGGGACAGCAGATCGCCCCAGCATTTT. Translated: CASSVGDSRSPQHF.

This clone was found once. Additional DNA sequences in this sample encode the identical CDR3. This chain joins TRBV9 and TRBJ2-1; 8 nucleotides line up with TRBD2. V was clipped by 3 bases and J by 4 bases; unmatched bases: 6. The CDR3 loop spans 15 amino acids. Germline V CDR1 and CDR2: SGDLS, YYNGEE. CDR3 region: CASSDTSGSYNEQFF. CDR3 DNA sequence: TGTGCCAGCAGCGATACTAGCGGATCTTACAATGAGCAGTTCTTC.